These 17 T cell receptor beta chains were all obtained from the same sample, sequenced in a study of shared clonotypes between healthy human individuals. Here immunoSEQ multiplex PCR was the method, and the copy in TCRdb shows in-frame clones only, minus some. The table includes around 1,000,000 clones, around three quarters detected once. Sequenced: memory CD4+ T cells from PBMCs. Specified subset: CD45RA-negative fraction. The receptors stem from a young man in good health. Some clones in this sample may be carry-over from other donors' samples.

This chain connects TRBV7-2 to TRBJ1-2, with TRBD1 matching over 7 bases. The germline gives CDR1 SGHTA, CDR2 FQGNSA. Trimming removed 1 base from V and 8 bases from J; junction bases left unmatched: 4. The CDR3 extends over 13 amino acids. CDR3 residues: CASSLDNRGGYTF. The DNA for the CDR3 is TGTGCCAGCAGCTTAGACAACAGGGGCGGCTACACCTTC.

The J gene is TRBJ2-7, the V gene TRBV7-2; maybe TRBD2 (7 bases). Per germline, CDR1 SGHTA and CDR2 FQGNSA. V lost 2 bases and J 2 bases, leaving 10 bases between the germline ends. This CDR3 spans 14 amino acids. CDR3 nucleotide sequence: TGTGCCAGCAGCTTAAGGGGGGGCCCCTACGAGCAGTACTTC. Amino acid sequence: CASSLRGGPYEQYF.

This clone was seen a single time. This sequence joins TRBV28 and TRBJ2-6; D remains unclear. The CDR3 length is 14 residues. Trimming took off 6 bases at V and 6 bases at J, with 12 bases between the two ends. CDR1 is MDHEN and CDR2 is SYDVKM in the germline V gene. CDR3 residues: CASRSSAAANVLTF. CDR3 nucleotides: TGTGCCAGCAGGAGTTCCGCAGCGGCCAACGTCCTGACTTTC.

This clone showed up just once. The chain carries TRBV4-3 and TRBJ1-4; no clear D. Germline V lookup: CDR1 LGHNA, CDR2 YSLEER. This CDR3 comprises 14 residues. V shed 0 bases and J shed 8 bases, with 10 bases lying between them. In DNA, the CDR3 is TGCGCCAGCAGCCAAGAGGGGTTTCAGGAAAAACTGTTTTTT. Its translation is CASSQEGFQEKLFF.

The chain couples TRBV6-1 to TRBJ2-3; D is ambiguous. Trimming pared 5 bases from V and 1 base from J, leaving 10 bases between. The CDR3 spans 14 residues. Looked up from germline, CDR1 is MNHNS and CDR2 is SASEGT. The CDR3 DNA reads TGTGCCAGCAGTTCCGTAACACGCACAGATACGCAGTATTTT. Protein: CASSSVTRTDTQYF.

The chain has TRBV7-2 and TRBJ2-3, with D perhaps TRBD2 (6 bases). The CDR3 covers 16 residues. Germline V CDR1 and CDR2: SGHTA, FQGNSA. The V gene lost 1 base and the J gene lost 4 bases, with 15 bases spanning the gap. This CDR3 is CASSLGPARGADTQYF. DNA of the CDR3: TGTGCCAGCAGCTTAGGGCCAGCGCGGGGAGCAGATACGCAGTATTTT.

The chain recombines TRBV15 with TRBJ2-3; D is undetermined. The CDR3 consists of 15 residues. From germline, CDR1 is LNHNV and CDR2 YYDKDF (reference sequence). The V end was cut by 8 bases, the J end by 0 bases, with 15 bases between. The CDR3 protein is CATQPTQASTDTQYF. The CDR3 DNA follows: TGTGCCACCCAACCCACGCAGGCTAGCACAGATACGCAGTATTTT.

This clone was found a few times. The gene calls are TRBV7-6 and TRBJ1-1; tentative D call: TRBD1 (6 bases). Looked up from germline, CDR1 is SGHVS and CDR2 is FNYEAQ. Trimming stripped 4 bases from V and 0 bases from J, with 6 bases between. This CDR3 spans 13 amino acids. CDR3 sequence reads: CASSWDMNTEAFF. In DNA, the CDR3 is TGTGCCAGCAGCTGGGACATGAACACTGAAGCTTTCTTT.

The V and J genes are TRBV2 and TRBJ1-1; D unclear. The CDR3 consists of 13 residues. Germline CDR1 and CDR2: SNHLY and FYNNEI. V was clipped by 4 bases and J by 1 base, with 7 bases between them. The CDR3 reads CASSVGANTEAFF. CDR3 nucleotide sequence: TGTGCCAGCAGTGTGGGAGCGAACACTGAAGCTTTCTTT.

The chain couples TRBV7-8 to TRBJ2-6; no clear D gene. Per the germline V gene, CDR1 is SGHVS and CDR2 is FQNEAQ. The ends were cut back, 1 base at V and 2 bases at J, with 15 bases in the middle. The CDR3 is made up of 18 amino acids. Here the CDR3 DNA reads TGTGCCAGCAGCTTAGACGTAGGTCGAGGTACTGGGGCCAACGTCCTGACTTTC. Its translation is CASSLDVGRGTGANVLTF. Full variable domain (remainder filled in from reference TRBV7-8 and TRBJ2-6): GAGVSQSPRYKVAKRGQDVALRCDPISGHVSLFWYQQALGQGPEFLTYFQNEAQLDKSGLPSDRFFAERPEGSVSTLKIQRTQQEDSAVYLCASSLDVGRGTGANVLTFGAGSRLTVL.

This clone occurred a few times. The rearrangement links TRBV29-1 to TRBJ1-5; 9 nucleotides agree with TRBD1. CDR1 SQVTM and CDR2 ANQGSEA come from the germline V gene. There are 14 residues in the CDR3. The J segment lost 2 bases and the V segment lost 5 bases, leaving 4 bases of the junction unmatched. CDR3 sequence: CSVSGTGRNQPQHF. The CDR3 nucleotides read TGCAGCGTTTCCGGGACAGGGCGCAATCAGCCCCAGCATTTT.

V is TRBV18 and J is TRBJ2-2; 12 bases fit TRBD2. CDR1 KGHSH and CDR2 LQKENI come from the germline V gene. J was trimmed by 1 base and V by 4 bases; bases with no gene match: 16. The CDR3 runs 21 residues. The chain's CDR3 is CASSLRPRTSGTSQNTGELFF. The CDR3 coding sequence is TGTGCCAGCTCACTACGCCCAAGGACTAGCGGGACGAGCCAGAACACCGGGGAGCTGTTTTTT.

Worth noting for this clone: A much larger clone lies one base from this, so it may be a read error. J is TRBJ1-1 and V is TRBV5-1; 10 nucleotides align to TRBD1. Germline V gene lookup returns CDR1 SGHRS and CDR2 YFSETQ. Losses at the gene ends were 4 bases for V and 1 base for J; bases not matched to a gene: 1. The CDR3 is 14 amino acids. CDR3 residues: CASSRDRGNTEAFF. The CDR3 region has the DNA TGCGCCAGCAGCCGGGACAGGGGGAACACTGAAGCTTTCTTT.

The chain combines TRBV27 with TRBJ2-1; 12 bases fit TRBD2. The length of the CDR3 is 19 residues. The V segment lost 5 bases and the J segment 8 bases; nucleotides outside the gene matches: 19. Germline CDR1 MNHEY, CDR2 SMNVEV (reference sequence). This CDR3 is CASSGQGWASGRAVDEQFF. DNA of the CDR3: TGTGCCAGCAGTGGACAGGGTTGGGCTAGCGGGAGGGCAGTCGATGAGCAGTTCTTC.

This chain connects TRBV2 to TRBJ1-5; no definite D call. The germline CDR1 and CDR2 sequences are SNHLY and FYNNEI. The CDR3 consists of 13 residues. The V end was cut by 6 bases, the J end by 7 bases, with 13 bases between. The chain's CDR3 is CASSQGSEQPQHF. CDR3 sequence (DNA): TGTGCCAGCAGCCAAGGTTCGGAACAGCCCCAGCATTTT. Full variable domain (outside the CDR3, taken from reference TRBV2 and TRBJ1-5): EPEVTQTPSHQVTQMGQEVILRCVPISNHLYFYWYRQILGQKVEFLVSFYNNEISEKSEIFDDQFSVERPDGSNFTLKIRSTKLEDSAMYFCASSQGSEQPQHFGDGTRLSIL.

For this clone: The same CDR3 arises from other DNA sequences in this sample as well. V gene TRBV6-1 combines with J gene TRBJ1-1; 8 positions agree with TRBD1. V shed 11 bases and J 0 bases; nucleotides not matched to a gene: 5. CDR3 size: 13 residues. CDR1 MNHNS and CDR2 SASEGT come from the germline V gene. CDR3 protein: CAGRTGLNTEAFF. CDR3 in DNA: TGTGCCGGCCGGACAGGGCTGAACACTGAAGCTTTCTTT.

CDR3 region: CASRLAGNDAGASDISYNEQFF. DNA for the CDR3: TGTGCAAGTCGCTTAGCGGGGAACGATGCGGGAGCAAGCGATATATCCTACAATGAGCAGTTCTTC. The rearrangement joins TRBV12-2 to TRBJ2-1; the DNA was not compared with TRBD2, the D call given in the table. TRBV12-2 is labeled a pseudogene. The CDR3 spans 22 residues.